Reported below is one TCR beta chain. Original handling: The assay estimated nucleated cells by amplifying reference gene primers. Sequencing was performed with immunoSEQ multiplex PCR; in TCRdb, only in-frame clones are kept and a portion is missing. V and J calls plus clone size are reproduced from that table; the DNA served to infer D and trimming. The sample yields about 440,000 clones, 75% to 90% seen once. This sample is drawn from a study of blood T cell repertoires in COVID-19. Looking at the study overall: Samples representing acute and convalescent COVID-19 were sourced from the United States, Italy and Spain. T cells, B-cell-depleted T cells, or PBMCs supplied cDNA or gDNA.

This CDR3 comprises 15 residues. Germline V gives CDR1 SGHRS, CDR2 YFSETQ. Germline trimming cut 4 bases from V and 5 bases from J; bases unmatched to any gene: 7. This chain links TRBV5-1 with TRBJ1-4, with 8 positions matching TRBD1. Sequenced input: peripheral blood. The receptor's source is a woman in her thirties with acute or convalescent COVID-19. The CDR3 reads CASSDLQGENEKLFF. Written as DNA, the CDR3 is TGCGCCAGCAGCGATCTACAGGGGGAAAATGAAAAACTGTTTTTT.